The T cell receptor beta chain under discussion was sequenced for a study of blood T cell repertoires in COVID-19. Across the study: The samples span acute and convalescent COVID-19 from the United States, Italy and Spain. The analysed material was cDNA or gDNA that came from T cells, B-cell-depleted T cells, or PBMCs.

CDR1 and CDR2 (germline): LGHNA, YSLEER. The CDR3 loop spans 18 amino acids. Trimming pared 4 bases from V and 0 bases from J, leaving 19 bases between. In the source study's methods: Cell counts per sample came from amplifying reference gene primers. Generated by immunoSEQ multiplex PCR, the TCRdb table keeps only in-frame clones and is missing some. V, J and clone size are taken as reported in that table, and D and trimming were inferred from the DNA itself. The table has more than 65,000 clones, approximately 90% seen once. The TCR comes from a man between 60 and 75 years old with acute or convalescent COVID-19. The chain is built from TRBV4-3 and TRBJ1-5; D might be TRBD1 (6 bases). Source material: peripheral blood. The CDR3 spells CASSLAKRGLFSNQPQHF. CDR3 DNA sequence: TGCGCCAGCAGCCTAGCTAAGCGGGGGCTGTTTAGCAATCAGCCCCAGCATTTT.